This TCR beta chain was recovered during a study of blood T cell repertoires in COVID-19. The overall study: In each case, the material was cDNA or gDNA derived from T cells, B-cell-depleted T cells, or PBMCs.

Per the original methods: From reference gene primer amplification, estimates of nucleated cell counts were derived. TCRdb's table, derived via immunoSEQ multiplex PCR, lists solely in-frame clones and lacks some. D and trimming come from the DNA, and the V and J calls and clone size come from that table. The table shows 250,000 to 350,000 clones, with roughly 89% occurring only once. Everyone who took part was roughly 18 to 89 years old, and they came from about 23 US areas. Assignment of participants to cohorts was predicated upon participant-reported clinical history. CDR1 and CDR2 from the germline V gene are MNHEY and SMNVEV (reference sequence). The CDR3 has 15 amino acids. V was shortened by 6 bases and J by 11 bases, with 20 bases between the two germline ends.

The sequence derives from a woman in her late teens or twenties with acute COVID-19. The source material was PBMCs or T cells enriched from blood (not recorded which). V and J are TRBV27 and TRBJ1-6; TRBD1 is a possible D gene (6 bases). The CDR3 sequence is CASRLPGASWPPLHF. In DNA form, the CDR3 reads TGTGCCAGCAGGCTCCCAGGGGCTTCTTGGCCACCCCTCCACTTT.